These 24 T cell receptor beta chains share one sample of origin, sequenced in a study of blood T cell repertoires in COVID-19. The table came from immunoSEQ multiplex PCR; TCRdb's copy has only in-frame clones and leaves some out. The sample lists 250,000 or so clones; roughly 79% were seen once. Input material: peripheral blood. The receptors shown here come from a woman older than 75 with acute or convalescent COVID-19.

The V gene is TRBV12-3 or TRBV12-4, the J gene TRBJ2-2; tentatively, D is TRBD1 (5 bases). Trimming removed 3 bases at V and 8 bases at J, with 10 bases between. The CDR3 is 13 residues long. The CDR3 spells CASSFLGPGELFF. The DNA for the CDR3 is TGTGCCAGCAGTTTTTTGGGGCCTGGGGAGCTGTTTTTT.

The CDR3 reads CSASFPGYYGYTF. The CDR3 region has the DNA TGCAGTGCTAGTTTTCCAGGGTACTATGGCTACACCTTC. The genes are TRBV20-1 and TRBJ1-2, with D possibly TRBD1 on 5 matching bases. Trimming took 3 bases from V and 3 from J, leaving 11 bases between them. Germline CDR1 DFQATT, CDR2 SNEGSKA (reference sequence). CDR3 length: 13 residues.

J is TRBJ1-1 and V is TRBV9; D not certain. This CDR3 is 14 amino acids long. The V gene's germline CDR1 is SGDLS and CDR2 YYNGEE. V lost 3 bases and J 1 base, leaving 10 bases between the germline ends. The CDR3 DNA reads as TGTGCCAGCAGCGCATCTACAGCGAACACTGAAGCTTTCTTT. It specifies CASSASTANTEAFF.

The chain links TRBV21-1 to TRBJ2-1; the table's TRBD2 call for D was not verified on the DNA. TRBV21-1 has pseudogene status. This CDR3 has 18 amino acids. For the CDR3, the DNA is TGTGCCAGCAGCAAAGCGCTCCGGGGGAATAATCTCTACAATGAGCAGTTCTTC. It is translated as CASSKALRGNNLYNEQFF.

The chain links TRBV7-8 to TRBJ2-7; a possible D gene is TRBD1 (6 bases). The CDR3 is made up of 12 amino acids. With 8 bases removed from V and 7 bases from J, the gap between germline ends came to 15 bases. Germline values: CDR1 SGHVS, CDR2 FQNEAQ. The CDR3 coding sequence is TGTGCCAGCGGAACAGGGATTGATGAGCAGTACTTC. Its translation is CASGTGIDEQYF.

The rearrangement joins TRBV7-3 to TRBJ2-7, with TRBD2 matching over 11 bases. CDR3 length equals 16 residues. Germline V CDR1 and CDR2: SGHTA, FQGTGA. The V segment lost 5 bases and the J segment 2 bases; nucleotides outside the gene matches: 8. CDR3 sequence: CASSPAGTSGTYEQYF. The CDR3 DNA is TGTGCCAGCAGCCCGGCCGGGACTAGCGGTACCTACGAGCAGTACTTC.

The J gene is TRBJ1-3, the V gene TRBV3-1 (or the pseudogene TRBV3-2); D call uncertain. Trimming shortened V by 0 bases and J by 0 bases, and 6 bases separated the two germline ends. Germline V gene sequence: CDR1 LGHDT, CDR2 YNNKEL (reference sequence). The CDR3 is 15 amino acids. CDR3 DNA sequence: TGTGCCAGCAGCCAAGAGGCCCACTCTGGAAACACCATATATTTT. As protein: CASSQEAHSGNTIYF.

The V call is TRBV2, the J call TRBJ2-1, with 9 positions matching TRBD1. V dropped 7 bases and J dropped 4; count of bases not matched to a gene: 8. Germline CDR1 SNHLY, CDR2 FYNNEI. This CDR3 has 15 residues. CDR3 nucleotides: TGTGCCAGCAAATTACAGGGGGCAATGTACAATGAGCAGTTCTTC. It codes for CASKLQGAMYNEQFF.

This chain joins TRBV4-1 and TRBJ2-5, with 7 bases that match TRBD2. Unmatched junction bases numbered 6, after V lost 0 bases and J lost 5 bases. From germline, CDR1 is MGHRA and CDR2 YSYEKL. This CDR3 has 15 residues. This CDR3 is CASSQEASGLETQYF. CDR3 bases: TGCGCCAGCAGCCAAGAGGCTAGCGGTCTGGAGACCCAGTACTTC.

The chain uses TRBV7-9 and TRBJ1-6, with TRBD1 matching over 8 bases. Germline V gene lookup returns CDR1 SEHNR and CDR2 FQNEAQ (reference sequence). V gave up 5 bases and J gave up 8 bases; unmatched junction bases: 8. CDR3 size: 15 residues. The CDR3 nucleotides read TGTGCCAGCAGCCAAAGGGACAGGTGGGATTCACCCCTCCACTTT. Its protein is CASSQRDRWDSPLHF.

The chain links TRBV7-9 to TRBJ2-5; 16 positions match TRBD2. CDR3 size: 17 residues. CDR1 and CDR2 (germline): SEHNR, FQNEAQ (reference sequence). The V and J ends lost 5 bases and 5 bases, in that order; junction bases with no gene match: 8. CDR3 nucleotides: TGTGCCAGCAGCCTGGGGACTAGCGGGGGGGTTCTGGAGACCCAGTACTTC. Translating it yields CASSLGTSGGVLETQYF.

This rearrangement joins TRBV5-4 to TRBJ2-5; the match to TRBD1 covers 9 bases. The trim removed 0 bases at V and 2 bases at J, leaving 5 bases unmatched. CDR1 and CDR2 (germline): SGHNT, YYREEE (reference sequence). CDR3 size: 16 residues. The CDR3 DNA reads TGTGCCAGCAGCTTGGGGGACAGGGCGGTACAAGAGACCCAGTACTTC. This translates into CASSLGDRAVQETQYF.

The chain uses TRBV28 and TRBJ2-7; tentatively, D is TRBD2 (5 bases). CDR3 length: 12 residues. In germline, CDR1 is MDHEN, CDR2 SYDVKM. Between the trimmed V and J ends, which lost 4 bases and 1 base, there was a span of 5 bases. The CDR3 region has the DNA TGTGCCAGCAGTTCGGGGTCCTACGAGCAGTACTTC. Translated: CASSSGSYEQYF.

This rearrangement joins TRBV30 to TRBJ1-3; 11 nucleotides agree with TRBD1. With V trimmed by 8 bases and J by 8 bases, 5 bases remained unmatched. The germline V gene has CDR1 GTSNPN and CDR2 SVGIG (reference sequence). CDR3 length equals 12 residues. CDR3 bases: TGTGCCGGACGGACAGGGGGCTACACCATATATTTT. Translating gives CAGRTGGYTIYF.

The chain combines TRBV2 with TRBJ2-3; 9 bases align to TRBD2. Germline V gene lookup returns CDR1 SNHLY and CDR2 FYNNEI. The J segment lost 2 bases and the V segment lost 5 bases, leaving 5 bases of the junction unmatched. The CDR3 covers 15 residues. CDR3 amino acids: CASSRAGGTTDTQYF. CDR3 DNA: TGTGCCAGCAGTCGAGCGGGGGGAACCACAGATACGCAGTATTTT.

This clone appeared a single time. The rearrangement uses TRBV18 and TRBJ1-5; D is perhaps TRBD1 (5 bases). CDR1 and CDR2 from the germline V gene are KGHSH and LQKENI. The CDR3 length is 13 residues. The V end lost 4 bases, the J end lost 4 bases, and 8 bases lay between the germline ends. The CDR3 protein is CASSLTVNQPQHF. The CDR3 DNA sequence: TGTGCCAGCTCACTGACAGTGAATCAGCCCCAGCATTTT. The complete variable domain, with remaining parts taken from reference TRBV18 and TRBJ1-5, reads NAGVMQNPRHLVRRRGQEARLRCSPMKGHSHVYWYRQLPEEGLKFMVYLQKENIIDESGMPKERFSAEFPKEGPSILRIQQVVRGDSAAYFCASSLTVNQPQHFGDGTRLSIL.

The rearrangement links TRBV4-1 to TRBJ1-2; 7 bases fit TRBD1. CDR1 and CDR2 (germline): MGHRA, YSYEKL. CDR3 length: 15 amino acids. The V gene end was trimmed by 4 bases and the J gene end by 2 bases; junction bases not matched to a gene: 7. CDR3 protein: CASSPPPTGNYGYTF. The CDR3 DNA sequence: TGCGCCAGCAGCCCCCCCCCGACAGGGAACTATGGCTACACCTTC.

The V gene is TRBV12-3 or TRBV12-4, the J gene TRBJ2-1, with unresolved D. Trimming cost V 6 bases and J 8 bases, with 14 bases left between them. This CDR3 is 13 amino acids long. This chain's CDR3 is CASSPFMSDEQFF. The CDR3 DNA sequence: TGTGCCAGCAGCCCATTTATGAGCGATGAGCAGTTCTTC.

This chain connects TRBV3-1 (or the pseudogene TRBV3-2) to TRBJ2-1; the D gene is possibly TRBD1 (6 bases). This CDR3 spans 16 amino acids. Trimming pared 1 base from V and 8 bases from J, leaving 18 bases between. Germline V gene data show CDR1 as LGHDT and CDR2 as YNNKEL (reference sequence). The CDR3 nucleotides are TGTGCCAGCAGCCAAGGACAGGTCGGGATAGGCTATGAGCAGTTCTTC. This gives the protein CASSQGQVGIGYEQFF.

The CDR3 nucleotides read TGTGCCAGCAGCCAACCGGGTATCCCCGAGCAGTACTTC. Residues: CASSQPGIPEQYF. This chain joins TRBV3-1 (or the pseudogene TRBV3-2) and TRBJ2-7; D unresolved. The V and J ends lost 2 bases and 6 bases respectively, with 11 bases between them. The CDR3 consists of 13 residues. Germline V gene lookup returns CDR1 LGHDT and CDR2 YNNKEL (reference sequence).

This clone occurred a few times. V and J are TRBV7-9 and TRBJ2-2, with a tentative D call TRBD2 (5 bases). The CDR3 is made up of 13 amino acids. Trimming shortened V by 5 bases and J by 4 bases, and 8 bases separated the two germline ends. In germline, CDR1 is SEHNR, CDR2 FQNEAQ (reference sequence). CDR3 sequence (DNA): TGTGCCAGCAGCCGTAGCGCCACCGGGGAGCTGTTTTTT. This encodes CASSRSATGELFF.

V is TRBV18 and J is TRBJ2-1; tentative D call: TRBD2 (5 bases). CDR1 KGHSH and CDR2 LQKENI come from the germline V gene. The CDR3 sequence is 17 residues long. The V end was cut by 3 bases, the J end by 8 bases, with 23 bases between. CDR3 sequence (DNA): TGTGCCAGCTCACCGATGCTAGCTTCGAGGGATGCGGATGAGCAGTTCTTC. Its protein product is CASSPMLASRDADEQFF.

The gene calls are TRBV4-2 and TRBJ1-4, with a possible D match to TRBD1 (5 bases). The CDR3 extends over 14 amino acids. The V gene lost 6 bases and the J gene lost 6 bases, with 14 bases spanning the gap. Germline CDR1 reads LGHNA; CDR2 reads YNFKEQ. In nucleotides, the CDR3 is TGTGCCAGCAGTCCTGCCTGGGGGGATGAAAAACTGTTTTTT. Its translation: CASSPAWGDEKLFF.

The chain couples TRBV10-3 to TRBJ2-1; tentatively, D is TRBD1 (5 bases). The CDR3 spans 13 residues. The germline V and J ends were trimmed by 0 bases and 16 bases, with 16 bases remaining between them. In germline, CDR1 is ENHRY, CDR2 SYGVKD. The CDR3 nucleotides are TGTGCCATCAGTGAGTCTGGCGGAATAGGGGAATTCTTC. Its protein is CAISESGGIGEFF.